A selection of T cell receptor beta chains follows, all from one sample in a study of cytomegalovirus exposure and HLA in healthy donors. Produced via immunoSEQ multiplex PCR; TCRdb's table is partial and in-frame only. Among roughly 150,000 clones listed, roughly 80% were seen once. Sequencing used PBMCs. Receptors were obtained from a man aged 25-45 years in good health and CMV-seronegative. Each CDR3 is given with its conserved first and last residue. A D gene is named only where the DNA matches it firmly. Where a row states a size, it is once, few, many or the class of an expanded clone; other rows omit it.

j_gene | v_gene | len | d_gene | abundance | CDR3aa | CDR3nt
TRBJ1-6 | TRBV6-6 | 14 | . | . | CASSYSRTDSPLHF | TGTGCCAGCAGTTACTCGAGGACAGATTCACCCCTCCACTTT
TRBJ2-2 | TRBV5-6 | 14 | . | . | CASSGTPNTGELFF | TGTGCCAGCAGCGGTACACCGAACACCGGGGAGCTGTTTTTT
TRBJ1-1 | TRBV4-3 | 14 | TRBD1 | . | CASSLQGVGTEAFF | TGCGCCAGCAGCCTACAGGGGGTAGGCACTGAAGCCTTCTTT
TRBJ1-5 | TRBV19 | 19 | TRBD1 | . | CASRKGKQGASGSNQPQHF | TGTGCCAGTAGAAAAGGGAAACAGGGGGCGTCTGGAAGCAATCAGCCCCAGCATTTT
TRBJ1-5 | TRBV28 | 15 | TRBD1 | few | CASRQGQGDNQPQHF | TGTGCCAGCAGACAAGGACAGGGGGACAATCAGCCCCAGCATTTT
TRBJ2-5 | TRBV18 | 13 | TRBD1 | once | CASSPGTAETQYF | TGTGCCAGCTCACCTGGGACAGCGGAGACCCAGTACTTC
TRBJ2-7 | TRBV9 | 15 | . | . | CASSVSAGLSYEQYF | TGTGCCAGCAGCGTAAGTGCTGGACTCTCCTACGAGCAGTACTTC
TRBJ1-3 | TRBV18 | 16 | . | . | CASSPDSYRSGNTIYF | TGTGCCAGCTCACCAGACAGTTACCGCTCTGGAAACACCATATATTTT
TRBJ2-7 | TRBV7-2 | 15 | TRBD2 | . | CASSWERGLAYEQYF | TGTGCCAGCAGCTGGGAGCGGGGGCTCGCCTACGAGCAGTACTTC
TRBJ1-5 | TRBV28 | 14 | TRBD1 | few | CASSRQGGWQPQHF | TGTGCCAGCAGCCGGCAGGGGGGCTGGCAGCCCCAGCATTTT